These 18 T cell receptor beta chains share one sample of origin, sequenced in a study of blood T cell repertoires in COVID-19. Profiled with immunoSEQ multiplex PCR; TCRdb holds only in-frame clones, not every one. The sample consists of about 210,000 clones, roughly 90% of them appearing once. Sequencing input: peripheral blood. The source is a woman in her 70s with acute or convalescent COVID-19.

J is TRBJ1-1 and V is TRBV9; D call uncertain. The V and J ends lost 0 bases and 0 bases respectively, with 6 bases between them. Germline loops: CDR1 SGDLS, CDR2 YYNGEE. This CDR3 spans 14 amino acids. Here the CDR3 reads CASSVAVMNTEAFF. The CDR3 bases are TGTGCCAGCAGCGTAGCAGTTATGAACACTGAAGCTTTCTTT.

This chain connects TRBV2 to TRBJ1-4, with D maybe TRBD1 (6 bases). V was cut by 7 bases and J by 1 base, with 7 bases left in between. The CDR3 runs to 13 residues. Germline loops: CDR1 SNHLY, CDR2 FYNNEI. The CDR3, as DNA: TGTGCCAGCAAAGGGGGAACTAATGAAAAACTGTTTTTT. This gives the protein CASKGGTNEKLFF.

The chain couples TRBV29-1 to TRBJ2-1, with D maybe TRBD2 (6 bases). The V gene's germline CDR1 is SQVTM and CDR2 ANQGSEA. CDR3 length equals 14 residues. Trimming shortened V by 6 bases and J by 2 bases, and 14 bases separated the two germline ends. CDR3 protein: CSVRGSGAYNEQFF. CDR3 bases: TGCAGCGTGAGGGGTAGCGGCGCCTACAATGAGCAGTTCTTC.

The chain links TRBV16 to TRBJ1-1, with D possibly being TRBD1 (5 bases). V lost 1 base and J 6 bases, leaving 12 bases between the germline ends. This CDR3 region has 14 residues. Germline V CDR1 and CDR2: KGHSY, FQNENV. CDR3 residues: CASSQLQGLSEAFF. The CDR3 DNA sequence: TGTGCCAGCAGCCAATTGCAGGGACTCTCTGAAGCTTTCTTT. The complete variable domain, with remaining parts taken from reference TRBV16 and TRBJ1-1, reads GEEVAQTPKHLVRGEGQKAKLYCAPIKGHSYVFWYQQVLKNEFKFLISFQNENVFDETGMPKERFSAKCLPNSPCSLEIQATKLEDSAVYFCASSQLQGLSEAFFGQGTRLTVV.

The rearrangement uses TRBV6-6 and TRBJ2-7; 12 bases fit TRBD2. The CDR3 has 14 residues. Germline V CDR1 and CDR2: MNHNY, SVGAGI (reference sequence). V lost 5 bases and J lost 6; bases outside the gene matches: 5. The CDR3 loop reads CASSQLAGGGEQYF. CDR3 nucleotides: TGTGCCAGCAGTCAACTAGCGGGAGGCGGCGAGCAGTACTTC.

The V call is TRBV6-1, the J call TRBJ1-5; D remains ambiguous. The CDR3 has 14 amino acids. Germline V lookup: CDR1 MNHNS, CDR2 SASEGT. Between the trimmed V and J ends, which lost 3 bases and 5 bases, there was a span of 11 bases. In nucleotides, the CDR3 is TGTGCCAGCAGTGATAGGAACGCGGATCAGCCCCAGCATTTT. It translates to CASSDRNADQPQHF.

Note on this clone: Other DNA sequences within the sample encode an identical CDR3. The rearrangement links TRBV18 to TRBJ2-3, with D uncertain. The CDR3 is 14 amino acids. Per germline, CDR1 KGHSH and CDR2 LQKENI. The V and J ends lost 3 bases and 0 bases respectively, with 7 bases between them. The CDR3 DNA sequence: TGTGCCAGCTCACCCTTATCTAGCACAGATACGCAGTATTTT. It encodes CASSPLSSTDTQYF.

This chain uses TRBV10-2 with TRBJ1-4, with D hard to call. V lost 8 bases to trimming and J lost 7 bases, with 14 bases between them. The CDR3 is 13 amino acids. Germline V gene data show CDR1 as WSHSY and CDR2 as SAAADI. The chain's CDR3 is CASGFQTLEKLFF. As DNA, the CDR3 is TGCGCCAGCGGCTTCCAGACTCTTGAAAAACTGTTTTTT.

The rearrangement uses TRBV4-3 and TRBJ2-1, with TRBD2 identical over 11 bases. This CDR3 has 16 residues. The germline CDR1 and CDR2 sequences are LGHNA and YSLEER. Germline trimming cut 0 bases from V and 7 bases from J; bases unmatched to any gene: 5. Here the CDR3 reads CASSQELSGRANEQFF. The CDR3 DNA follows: TGCGCCAGCAGCCAAGAGCTTAGCGGGAGGGCTAATGAGCAGTTCTTC.

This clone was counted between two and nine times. The CDR3 DNA reads as TGTGCCAGCTCACCTGACACTGCTTATGGCTACACCTTC. It yields the protein CASSPDTAYGYTF. This chain links TRBV18 with TRBJ1-2; D unclear. Germline CDR1 and CDR2: KGHSH and LQKENI. CDR3 length: 13 residues. The V end was cut by 3 bases, the J end by 5 bases, with 10 bases between. Looking up the rest from reference TRBV18 and TRBJ1-2 gives the full variable domain: NAGVMQNPRHLVRRRGQEARLRCSPMKGHSHVYWYRQLPEEGLKFMVYLQKENIIDESGMPKERFSAEFPKEGPSILRIQQVVRGDSAAYFCASSPDTAYGYTFGSGTRLTVV.

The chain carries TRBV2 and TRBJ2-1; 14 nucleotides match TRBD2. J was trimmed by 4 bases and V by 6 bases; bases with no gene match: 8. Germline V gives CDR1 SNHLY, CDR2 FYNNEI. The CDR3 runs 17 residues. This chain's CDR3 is CASRSGLAGGGYNEQFF. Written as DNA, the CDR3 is TGTGCCAGCAGATCAGGACTAGCGGGGGGCGGGTACAATGAGCAGTTCTTC.

For the CDR3, the DNA is TGTGCCAGCAGCTCACAACAGGGGGATACGCAGTATTTT. Amino acids: CASSSQQGDTQYF. The chain recombines TRBV7-6 with TRBJ2-3, with 7 bases lining up with TRBD1. The CDR3 is made up of 13 amino acids. Trimming at V came to 4 bases and at J to 6 bases, leaving 4 bases not matched to a gene. CDR1 and CDR2 (germline): SGHVS, FNYEAQ.

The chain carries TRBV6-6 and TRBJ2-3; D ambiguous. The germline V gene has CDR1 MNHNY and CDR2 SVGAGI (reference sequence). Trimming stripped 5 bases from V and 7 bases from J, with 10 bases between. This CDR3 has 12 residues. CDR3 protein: CASSQDSYTQYF. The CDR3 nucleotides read TGTGCCAGCAGTCAAGACTCCTATACGCAGTATTTT.

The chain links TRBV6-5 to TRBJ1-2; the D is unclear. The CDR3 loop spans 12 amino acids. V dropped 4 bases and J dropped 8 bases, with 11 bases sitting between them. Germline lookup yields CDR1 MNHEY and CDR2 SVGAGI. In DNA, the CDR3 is TGTGCCAGCAGTTCTAGGCCCGGGGGCTACACCTTC. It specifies CASSSRPGGYTF.

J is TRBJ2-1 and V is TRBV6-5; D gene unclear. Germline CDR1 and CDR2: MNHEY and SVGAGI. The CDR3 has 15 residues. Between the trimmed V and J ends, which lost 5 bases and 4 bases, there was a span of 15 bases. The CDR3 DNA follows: TGTGCCAGCAGTACTAAGGCGGCTCGGTACAATGAGCAGTTCTTC. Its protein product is CASSTKAARYNEQFF.

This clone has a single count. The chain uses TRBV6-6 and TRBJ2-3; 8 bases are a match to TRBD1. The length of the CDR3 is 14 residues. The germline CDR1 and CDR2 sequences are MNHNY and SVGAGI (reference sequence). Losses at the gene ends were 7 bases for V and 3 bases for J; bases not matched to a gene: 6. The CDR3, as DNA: TGTGCCAGCATCGACGGACAGGGTACAGATACGCAGTATTTT. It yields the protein CASIDGQGTDTQYF.

DNA for the CDR3: TGTGCCAGCAGTCCTGACAGAATCAATGAGCAGTTCTTC. Translation gives CASSPDRINEQFF. The chain carries TRBV6-4 and TRBJ2-1; possible D gene TRBD1, 5 bases. The V gene lost 5 bases and the J gene lost 6 bases, with 11 bases spanning the gap. Germline V gene data show CDR1 as MRHNA and CDR2 as SNTAGT. The CDR3 is made up of 13 amino acids.

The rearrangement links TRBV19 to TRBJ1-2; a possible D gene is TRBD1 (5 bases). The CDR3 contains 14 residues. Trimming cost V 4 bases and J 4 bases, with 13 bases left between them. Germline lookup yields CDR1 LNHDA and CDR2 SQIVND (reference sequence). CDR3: CASSNPTARYGYTF. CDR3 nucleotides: TGTGCCAGTAGTAACCCGACAGCGCGCTATGGCTACACCTTC.